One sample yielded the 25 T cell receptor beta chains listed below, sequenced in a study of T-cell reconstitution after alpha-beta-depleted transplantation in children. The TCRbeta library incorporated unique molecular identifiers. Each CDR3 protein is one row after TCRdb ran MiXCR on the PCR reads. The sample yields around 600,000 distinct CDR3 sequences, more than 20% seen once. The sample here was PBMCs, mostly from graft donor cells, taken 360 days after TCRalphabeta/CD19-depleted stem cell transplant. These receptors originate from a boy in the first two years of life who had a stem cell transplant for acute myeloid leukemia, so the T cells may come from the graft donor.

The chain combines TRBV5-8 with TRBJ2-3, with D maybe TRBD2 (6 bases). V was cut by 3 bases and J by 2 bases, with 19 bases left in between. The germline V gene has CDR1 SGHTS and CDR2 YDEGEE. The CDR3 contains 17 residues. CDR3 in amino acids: CASSSDGPGLSTDTQYF. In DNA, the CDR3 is TGTGCCAGCAGCTCAGATGGGCCGGGACTTTCCACAGATACGCAGTATTTT. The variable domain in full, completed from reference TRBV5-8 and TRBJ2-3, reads EAGVTQSPTHLIKTRGQQATLRCSPISGHTSVYWYQQALGLGLQFLLWYDEGEERNRGNFPPRFSGRQFPNYSSELNVNALELEDSALYLCASSSDGPGLSTDTQYFGPGTRLTVL.

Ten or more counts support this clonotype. The CDR3 here is CSARGWDRFETQYF. Written as DNA, the CDR3 is TGCAGTGCTAGAGGATGGGACAGGTTTGAGACCCAGTACTTC. The chain uses TRBV20-1 and TRBJ2-5; 8 bases align to TRBD1. In germline, CDR1 is DFQATT, CDR2 SNEGSKA (reference sequence). This CDR3 is 14 amino acids long. V shed 1 base and J 5 bases; nucleotides not matched to a gene: 6.

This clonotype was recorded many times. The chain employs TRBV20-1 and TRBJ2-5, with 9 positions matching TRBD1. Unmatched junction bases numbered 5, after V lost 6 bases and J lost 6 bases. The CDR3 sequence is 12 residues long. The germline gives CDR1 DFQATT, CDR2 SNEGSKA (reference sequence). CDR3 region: CSARTGAKTQYF. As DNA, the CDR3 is TGCAGTGCCAGGACAGGGGCGAAGACCCAGTACTTC.

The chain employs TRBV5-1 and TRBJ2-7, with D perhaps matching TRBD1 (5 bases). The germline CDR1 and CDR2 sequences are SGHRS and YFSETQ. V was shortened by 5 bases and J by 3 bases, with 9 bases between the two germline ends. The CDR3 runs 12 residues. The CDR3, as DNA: TGCGCCAGCAGTATGGACAACTACGAGCAGTACTTC. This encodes CASSMDNYEQYF.

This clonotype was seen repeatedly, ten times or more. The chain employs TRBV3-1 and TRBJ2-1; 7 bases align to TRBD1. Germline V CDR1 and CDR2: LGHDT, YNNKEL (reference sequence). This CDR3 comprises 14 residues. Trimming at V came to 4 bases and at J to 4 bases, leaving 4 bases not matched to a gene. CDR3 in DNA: TGTGCCAGCAGCCGACAGGGCAGGTACAATGAGCAGTTCTTC. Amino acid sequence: CASSRQGRYNEQFF.

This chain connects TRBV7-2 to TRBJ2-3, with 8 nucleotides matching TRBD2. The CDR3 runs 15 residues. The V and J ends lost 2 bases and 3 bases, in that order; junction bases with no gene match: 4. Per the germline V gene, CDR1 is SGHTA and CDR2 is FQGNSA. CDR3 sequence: CASSLRTSRTDTQYF. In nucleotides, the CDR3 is TGTGCCAGCAGCTTAAGGACTAGCCGAACAGATACGCAGTATTTT.

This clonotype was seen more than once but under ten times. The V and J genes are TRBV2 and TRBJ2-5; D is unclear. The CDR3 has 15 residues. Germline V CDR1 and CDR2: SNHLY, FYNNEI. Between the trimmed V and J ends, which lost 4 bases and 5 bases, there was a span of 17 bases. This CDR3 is CASSVLVTAMETQYF. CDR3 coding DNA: TGTGCCAGCAGTGTTCTAGTCACTGCAATGGAGACCCAGTACTTC.

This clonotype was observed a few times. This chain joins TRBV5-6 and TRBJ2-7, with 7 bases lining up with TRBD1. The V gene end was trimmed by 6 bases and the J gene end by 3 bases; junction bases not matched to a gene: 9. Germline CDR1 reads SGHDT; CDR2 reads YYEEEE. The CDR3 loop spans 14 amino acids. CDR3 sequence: CASTLGTEYYEQYF. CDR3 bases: TGTGCCAGCACCCTTGGGACAGAGTACTACGAGCAGTACTTC.

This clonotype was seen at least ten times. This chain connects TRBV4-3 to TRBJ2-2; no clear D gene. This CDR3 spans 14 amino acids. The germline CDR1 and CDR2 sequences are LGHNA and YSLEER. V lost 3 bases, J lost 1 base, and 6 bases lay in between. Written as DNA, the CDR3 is TGCGCCAGCAGCCAGGGCCTGAACACCGGGGAGCTGTTTTTT. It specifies CASSQGLNTGELFF.

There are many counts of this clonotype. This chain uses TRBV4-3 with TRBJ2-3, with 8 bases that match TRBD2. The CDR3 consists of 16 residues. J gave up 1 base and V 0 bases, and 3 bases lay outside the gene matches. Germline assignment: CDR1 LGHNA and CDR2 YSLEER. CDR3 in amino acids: CASSQDALAGTDTQYF. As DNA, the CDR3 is TGCGCCAGCAGCCAAGATGCACTAGCGGGCACAGATACGCAGTATTTT.

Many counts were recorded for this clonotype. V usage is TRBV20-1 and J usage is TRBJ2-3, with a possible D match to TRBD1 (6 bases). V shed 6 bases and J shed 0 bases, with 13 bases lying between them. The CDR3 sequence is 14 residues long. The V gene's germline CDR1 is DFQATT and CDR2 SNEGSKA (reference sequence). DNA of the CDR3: TGCAGTGCCAAGGTGGACAGCAGCACAGATACGCAGTATTTT. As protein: CSAKVDSSTDTQYF.

CDR3 loop: CAISESIFEGESNYGYTF. CDR3 bases: TGTGCCATCAGTGAGTCGATTTTTGAGGGGGAGAGTAACTATGGCTACACCTTC. V and J are TRBV10-3 and TRBJ1-2, with D possibly TRBD1 on 6 matching bases. The CDR3 is made up of 18 amino acids. Germline V lookup: CDR1 ENHRY, CDR2 SYGVKD. V lost 0 bases and J 1 base, leaving 18 bases between the germline ends.

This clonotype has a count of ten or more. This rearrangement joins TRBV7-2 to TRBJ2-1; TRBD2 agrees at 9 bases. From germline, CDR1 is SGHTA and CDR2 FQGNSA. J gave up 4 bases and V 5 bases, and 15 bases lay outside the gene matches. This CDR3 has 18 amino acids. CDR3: CASSEWEIAGAPYNEQFF. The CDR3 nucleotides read TGTGCCAGCAGCGAATGGGAGATAGCGGGGGCCCCATACAATGAGCAGTTCTTC.

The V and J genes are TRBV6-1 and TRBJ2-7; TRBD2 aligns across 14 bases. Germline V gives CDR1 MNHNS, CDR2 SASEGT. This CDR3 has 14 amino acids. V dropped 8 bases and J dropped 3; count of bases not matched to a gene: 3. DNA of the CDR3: TGTGCCAGCGGGGGACTAGCGGGAGTCTACGAGCAGTACTTC. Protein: CASGGLAGVYEQYF.

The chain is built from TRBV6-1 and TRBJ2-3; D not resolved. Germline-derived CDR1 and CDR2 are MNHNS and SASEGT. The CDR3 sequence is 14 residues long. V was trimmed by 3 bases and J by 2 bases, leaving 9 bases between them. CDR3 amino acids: CASSDGLTTDTQYF. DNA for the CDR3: TGTGCCAGCAGTGACGGGCTTACCACAGATACGCAGTATTTT.

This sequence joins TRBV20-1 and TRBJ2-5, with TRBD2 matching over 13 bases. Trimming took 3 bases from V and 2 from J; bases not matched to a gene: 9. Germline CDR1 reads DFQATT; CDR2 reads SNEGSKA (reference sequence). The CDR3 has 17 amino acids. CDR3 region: CSASMTSGGRSQETQYF. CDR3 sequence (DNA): TGCAGTGCTAGCATGACTAGCGGGGGGCGATCTCAAGAGACCCAGTACTTC.

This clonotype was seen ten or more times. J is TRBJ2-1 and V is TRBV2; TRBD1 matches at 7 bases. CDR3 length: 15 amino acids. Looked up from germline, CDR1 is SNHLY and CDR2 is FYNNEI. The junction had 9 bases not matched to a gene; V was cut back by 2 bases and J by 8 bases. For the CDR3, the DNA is TGTGCCAGCAGTGAAAAGGGGGCGCGGTTCGATGAGCAGTTCTTC. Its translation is CASSEKGARFDEQFF.

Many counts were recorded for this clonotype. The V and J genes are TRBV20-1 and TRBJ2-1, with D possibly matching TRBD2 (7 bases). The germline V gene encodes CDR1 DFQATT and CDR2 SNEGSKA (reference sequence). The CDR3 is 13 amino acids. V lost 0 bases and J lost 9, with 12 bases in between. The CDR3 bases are TGCAGTGCTAGAGAGGGGGGGCGAGGTGAGCAGTTCTTC. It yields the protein CSAREGGRGEQFF.

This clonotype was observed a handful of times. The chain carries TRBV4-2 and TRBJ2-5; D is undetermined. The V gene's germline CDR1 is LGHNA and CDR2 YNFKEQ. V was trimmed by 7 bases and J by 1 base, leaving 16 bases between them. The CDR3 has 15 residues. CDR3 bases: TGTGCCAGCACCCTCTCTTGGACGGCCCAAGAGACCCAGTACTTC. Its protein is CASTLSWTAQETQYF.

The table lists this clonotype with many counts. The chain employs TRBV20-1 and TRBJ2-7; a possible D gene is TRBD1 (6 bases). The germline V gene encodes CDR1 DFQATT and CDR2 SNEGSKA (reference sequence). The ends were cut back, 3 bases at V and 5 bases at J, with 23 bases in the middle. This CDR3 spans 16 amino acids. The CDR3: CSARHPQNRETHEQYF. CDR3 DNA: TGCAGTGCTAGGCACCCCCAAAACAGGGAAACCCACGAGCAGTACTTC.

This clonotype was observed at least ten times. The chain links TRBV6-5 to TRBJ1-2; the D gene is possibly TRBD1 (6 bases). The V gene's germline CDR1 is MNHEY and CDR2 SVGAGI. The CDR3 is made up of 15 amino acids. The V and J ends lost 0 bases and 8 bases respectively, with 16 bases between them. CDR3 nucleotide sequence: TGTGCCAGCAGTTACTCGGGTCGGGGGGCCGGAGGCTACACCTTC. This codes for CASSYSGRGAGGYTF.

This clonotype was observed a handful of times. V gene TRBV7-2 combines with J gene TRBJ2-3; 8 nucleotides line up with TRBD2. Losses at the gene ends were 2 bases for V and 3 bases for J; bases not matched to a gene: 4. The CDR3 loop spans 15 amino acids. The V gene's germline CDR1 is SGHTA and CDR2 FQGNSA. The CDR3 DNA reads TGTGCCAGCAGCTTAACGGGACTAGAGACAGATACGCAGTATTTT. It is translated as CASSLTGLETDTQYF.

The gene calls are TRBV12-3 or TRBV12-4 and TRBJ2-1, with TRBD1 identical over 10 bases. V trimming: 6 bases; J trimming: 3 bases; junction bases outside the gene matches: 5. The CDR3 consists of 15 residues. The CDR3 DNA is TGTGCCAGCAGCCCTTGGACAGGGGGCTACAATGAGCAGTTCTTC. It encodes CASSPWTGGYNEQFF.

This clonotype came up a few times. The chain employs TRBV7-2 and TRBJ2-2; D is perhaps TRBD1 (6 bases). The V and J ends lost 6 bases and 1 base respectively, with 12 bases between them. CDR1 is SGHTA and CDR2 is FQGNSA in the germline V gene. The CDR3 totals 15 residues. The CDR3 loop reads CASRLTGLNTGELFF. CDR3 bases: TGTGCCAGCAGGTTGACAGGCTTGAACACCGGGGAGCTGTTTTTT.

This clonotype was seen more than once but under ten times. The CDR3 reads CASSLAAEQYF. Written as DNA, the CDR3 is TGTGCCAGCAGCTTAGCGGCCGAGCAGTACTTC. This sequence joins TRBV7-2 and TRBJ2-7; unclear D gene. Germline CDR1 SGHTA, CDR2 FQGNSA. The CDR3 has 11 amino acids. V was cut by 0 bases and J by 6 bases, with 3 bases left in between.